This T cell receptor beta chain comes out of a study of T cell responses to AZD1222 COVID-19 vaccine. General study results and limits: Only after the peak T cell response were repertoires sampled. Seropositivity was recorded at baseline in only a handful of AZD1222 recipients.

A note on this clone: Its antigen is currently unknown. In this CDR3 the conserved last residue, phenylalanine or tryptophan, is missing, so a read error is likely. It is unclear where the CDR3 begins or ends on the DNA, so no DNA is shown, and the CDR3 is as TCRdb lists it.

Measured with immunoSEQ multiplex PCR; TCRdb has only the in-frame clones, and not every one. Reported are about 140,000 clones; the ten largest clones contain about 2.2%. Ends included, the CDR3 has 12 residues. Germline V gives CDR1 SGDLS, CDR2 YYNGEE. Sequencing was carried out using peripheral blood. The sequence derives from an adult in good health. The chain carries TRBV9 and TRBJ1-2; the table's D call of TRBD1 was not tested on the DNA. CDR3 region: CASSVAGGGGQA.